These 2 T cell receptor beta chains were sequenced from one sample in a study of long-term antiretroviral therapy in people with HIV. At the survey level, the v3.0 immunoSEQ assay was run. Clones were read by immunoSEQ multiplex PCR, and TCRdb kept only the in-frame ones, dropping some. The repertoire consists of about 29,000 clones, with roughly 78% occurring once and the leading ten covering roughly 10%. The sequences come from unsorted PBMCs, collected 1.5 years before starting antiretroviral therapy. These TCRs come from a man younger than 30 with HIV.

The CDR3 DNA follows: TGTGCCTGCTCGCTCAGTCGTGGAAAAGAGACCCAGTACTTC. Amino acid sequence: CACSLSRGKETQYF. The V call is TRBV6-4, the J call TRBJ2-5; D not certain. Germline V lookup: CDR1 MRHNA, CDR2 SNTAGT. V lost 11 bases and J 3 bases, leaving 19 bases between the germline ends. The CDR3 spans 14 residues.

The chain recombines TRBV28 with TRBJ2-3, with 7 bases that match TRBD1. The CDR3 extends over 14 amino acids. With 8 bases clipped from V and 6 bases from J, the junction kept 11 bases outside the gene matches. Germline CDR1 MDHEN, CDR2 SYDVKM. The CDR3 protein is CASAGTDAVDTQYF. The CDR3 region has the DNA TGTGCCAGCGCCGGGACAGACGCTGTTGATACGCAGTATTTT.